This T cell receptor (beta chain) was sequenced for a study of T cell repertoires in cytomegalovirus infection. Study observations and caveats: Frequencies of public TCR beta families were cumulated, and this identified carriers of CMV plus the relevant HLA.

CDR3 size: 16 residues. Trimming shortened V by 6 bases and J by 5 bases, and 20 bases separated the two germline ends. CDR1 is MDHEN and CDR2 is SYDVKM in the germline V gene. A note on this clonotype: As yet, its antigen is unknown.

TCRdb ran MiXCR on the reads and lists one entry per CDR3 protein. The sample yields about 150,000 distinct CDR3 sequences, about a quarter seen once. The clonotype was recovered from a human donor in good health (CMV status not recorded). Some clones in this sample may be carry-over from other donors' samples. The chain is built from TRBV28 and TRBJ1-5, with D maybe TRBD1 (6 bases). The sequenced sample consisted of PBMCs. The CDR3 loop is CASSSSGGGMDQPQHF. The CDR3 DNA reads TGTGCCAGCAGCTCCTCGGGAGGGGGGATGGATCAGCCCCAGCATTTT.